A selection of T cell receptor beta chains follows, all from one sample in a study of graft-versus-host responses after intestinal transplantation. Some clones are missing from TCRdb's copy, which holds only in-frame ones; the method was immunoSEQ multiplex PCR. The table includes 60,000 to 75,000 clones, roughly 90% detected once. This specimen consisted of ileum tissue, obtained 350 to 400 days after transplant. These receptors were obtained from a human patient who received an intestinal transplant, so some T cells may come from the graft donor. The CDR3 runs from the conserved cysteine through the conserved F or W. Part of the rows lack a size; the others show once, few, many or a class for expanded clones.

>15|TRBV11-1|NA
CASSFSGGGPREQYF
>13|TRBV5-1|NA
CASSLGLAGEQFF
>16|TRBV6-1|NA
CASSEFGGHSNQPQHF
>14|TRBV6-1|few
CASSEQASKNIQYF
>15|TRBV6-5|once
CASSYSGTPSGELFF
>19|TRBV9|few
CASSVSHRDHQGPFYEQYF
>13|TRBV9|NA
CASSGGLAGELFF
>18|TRBV11-2|NA
CASSLGDSTSSGANVLTF
>17|TRBV10-1|once
CASSEASTGLLYNEQFF
>14|TRBV6-1|NA
CASMDRVRSYEQYF
>16|TRBV6-5|NA
CASSLEAGGLADTQYF
>14|TRBV5-6|NA
CASSFRGDYNEQFF
>15|TRBV28|NA
CASSLLGDRIDTQYF
>17|TRBV29-1|once
CSVEGTSGPGTGETQYF
>14|TRBV5-6|NA
CASSATSAGETQYF
>16|TRBV4-2|NA
CASSQDLTARYNEQFF
>16|TRBV6-1|NA
CASSDEPTGYSYEQYF
>16|TRBV19|NA
CARKTGSGATNEKLFF
>12|TRBV11-3|NA
CASSSQGHEQFF
>14|TRBV7-3|once
CASSHGLGADTQYF
>18|TRBV4-1|NA
CASSQDQVSSYGDYGYTF
>15|TRBV9|once
CASSVAVMGTDTQYF
>13|TRBV19|NA
CASSRGVLNEQYF
>14|TRBV9|NA
CASSVLAGAGELFF
>14|TRBV30|NA
CAWSGPNSGGGYTF
>19|TRBV15|NA
CATSRDLNAGGTMNTEAFF
>15|TRBV6-6|NA
CASGVAGMYQETQYF
>16|TRBV25-1|once
CASSAALTGKNTEAFF
>18|TRBV7-3|NA
CASSLTNVGQGDHQPQHF
>19|TRBV13|NA
CASTPSRPWTAGIGNTIYF
>13|TRBV7-9|NA
CASSGANNQPQHF
>16|TRBV23-1|NA
CASSQYHRASNQPQHF
>13|TRBV6-1|NA
CASRTGLANEQFF
>15|TRBV15|NA
CATSRSGAWGTEAFF
>16|TRBV18|large
CASSPRGTGGDSPLHF
>14|TRBV15|NA
CATSLTVYNSPLHF
>13|TRBV9|NA
CASSGTAQETQYF
>13|TRBV19|NA
CASSIGQGQPQHF
>14|TRBV6-5|NA
CASSFDSGANVLTF
>18|TRBV14|NA
CASSQSPGTLTGTDTQYF
>14|TRBV5-1|NA
CASSLTLAKNIQYF
>11|TRBV5-1|NA
CASSYEETQYF
>13|TRBV5-1|NA
CASSLAIGGGYTF
>13|TRBV18|NA
CASSRPKLYEQYF
>16|TRBV9|NA
CASSVTGTGIGNTIYF
>15|TRBV28|NA
CASSPLQGRDNEQFF
>15|TRBV6-5|NA
CASNPDPVMNTEAFF
>14|TRBV7-3|NA
CASSLDGREIPQFF
>15|TRBV6-4|NA
CASSEEAALTGELFF
>13|TRBV27|NA
CASSFGANTEAFF
>14|TRBV5-6|NA
CASSPVAAHNEQFF
>14|TRBV30|NA
CAWRYQGVAGELFF
>19|TRBV6-4|NA
CASSDSRNRGPWGANVLTF
>12|TRBV10-3|NA
CAITPGGYGYTF
>14|TRBV7-3|few
CASSLQGGNTEAFF
>17|TRBV11-2|NA
CASSLDAGLAAYNEQFF
>13|TRBV11-2|NA
CASSLEQGTEAFF